The T cell receptor beta chain under discussion was sequenced for a study of T cell changes during pregnancy in multiple sclerosis. The assay was immunoSEQ multiplex PCR, and TCRdb's table has in-frame clones only and misses some. The sample comprises approximately 44,000 clones, approximately 90% of which are singletons, and 0.52% rests with the top ten. The V end lost 0 bases, the J end lost 5 bases, and 13 bases lay between the germline ends. This CDR3 region has 15 residues. Germline lookup yields CDR1 LNHNV and CDR2 YYDKDF (reference sequence). The chain uses TRBV15 and TRBJ2-5, with D possibly matching TRBD1 (6 bases). Source: CD4+ T cells from peripheral blood mononuclear cells, taken in the third trimester of pregnancy. The sequence was collected from a female donor with multiple sclerosis, enrolled in a pregnancy study. The CDR3 loop reads CATSRDQGSWETQYF. The CDR3 nucleotides are TGTGCCACCAGCAGAGATCAGGGGTCATGGGAGACCCAGTACTTC.